This TCR beta chain was profiled in a study of neoadjuvant anti-PD-1 for oral cavity cancer. This clone was observed once. Its antigen is undetermined. Here immunoSEQ multiplex PCR was the method, and the copy in TCRdb shows in-frame clones only, minus some. The data contain over 60,000 clones, 70% to 90% of them singletons. The ends were cut back, 4 bases at V and 0 bases at J, with 10 bases in the middle. CDR1 is MRHNA and CDR2 is SNTAGT in the germline V gene. The CDR3 loop spans 15 amino acids. Notes on the study in general: Only a few patients per response group were TCR-analyzed; validation needed.

Time point indicated: after neoadjuvant nivolumab, at surgical resection. This sequence was found in a person aged 40 to 85 with oral cavity squamous cell carcinoma. Source: PBMCs, taken after nivolumab (anti-PD-1) treatment. The genes are TRBV6-4 and TRBJ2-1, with D perhaps matching TRBD2 (5 bases). The CDR3 DNA follows: TGTGCCAGCAGTGTGAGGGAGAGCTCCTACAATGAGCAGTTCTTC. Amino acid sequence: CASSVRESSYNEQFF.